The TCR beta chain under discussion was sequenced for a study of blood T cell repertoires in COVID-19. The trim removed 5 bases at V and 6 bases at J, leaving 8 bases unmatched. The CDR3 has 13 residues. Germline CDR1 GTSNPN, CDR2 SVGIG (reference sequence). Generated by immunoSEQ multiplex PCR, the TCRdb table keeps only in-frame clones and is missing some. Of fewer than 250,000 clones listed, around four fifths are singletons. In its sample, this clone was seen a few times. The sequenced material came from peripheral blood. This clonotype was obtained from a woman older than 75 with COVID-19, enrolled during active disease. The chain is built from TRBV30 and TRBJ1-2; 8 bases are a match to TRBD1. The CDR3 sequence: CAWQGALGNGYTF. In nucleotides, the CDR3 is TGTGCCTGGCAGGGGGCGCTGGGTAATGGCTACACCTTC.